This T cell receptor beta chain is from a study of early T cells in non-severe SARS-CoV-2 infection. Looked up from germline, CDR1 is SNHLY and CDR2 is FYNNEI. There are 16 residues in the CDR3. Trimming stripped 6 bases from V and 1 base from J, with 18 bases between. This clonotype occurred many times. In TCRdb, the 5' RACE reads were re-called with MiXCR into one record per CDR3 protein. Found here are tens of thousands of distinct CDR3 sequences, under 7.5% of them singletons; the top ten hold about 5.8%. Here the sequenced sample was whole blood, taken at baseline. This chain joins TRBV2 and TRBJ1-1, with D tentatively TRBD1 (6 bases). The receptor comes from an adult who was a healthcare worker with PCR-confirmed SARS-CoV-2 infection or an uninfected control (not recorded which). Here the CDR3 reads CASRAGMGGANTEAFF. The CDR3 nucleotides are TGTGCCAGCAGGGCAGGTATGGGGGGGGCGAACACTGAAGCTTTCTTT.